This TCR beta chain is from a study of cytomegalovirus exposure and HLA in healthy donors. Study observations and caveats: Subsequent analysis revealed that first-cohort TCR clusters tended to co-occur in the 95 to 150 validation repertoires. Overall, around 160 TCR beta chains were annotated as cytomegalovirus-associated.

Of note for this clone: What it recognizes is unknown.

Data came from immunoSEQ multiplex PCR; TCRdb stores just in-frame clones and leaves some out. The repertoire includes a few hundred thousand clones, approximately 86% of them detected once, and around 1% sits in the top ten. In germline, CDR1 is SQVTM, CDR2 ANQGSEA. V was trimmed by 3 bases and J by 1 base, leaving 21 bases between them. This CDR3 has 17 amino acids. Sequenced material: PBMCs. This sequence was found in a woman under 30 in good health and CMV-seronegative. The chain recombines TRBV29-1 with TRBJ1-2; D ambiguous. The CDR3 region is CSVDNKNQAPLNYGYTF. CDR3 coding DNA: TGCAGCGTTGATAACAAGAATCAGGCACCCCTTAACTATGGCTACACCTTC.